This TCR beta chain originates from a study of Graves' ophthalmopathy and Graves' hyperthyroidism. PBMCs were density-gradient isolated from approximately 9.8 ml fresh blood. This CDR3 region has 9 residues. Trimming stripped 6 bases from V and 6 bases from J, with 5 bases between. CDR1 is SQVTM and CDR2 is ANQGSEA in the germline V gene. Many counts were recorded for this clonotype. Antigen: not known. Findings and limits, study-wide: Thyroid clonotypes that were expanded above 0.001 frequency mostly also appeared in blood. The model predicted ophthalmopathy progression with more than 70% sensitivity and 72.22% specificity. A model built from 13 signatures distinguished ophthalmopathy from stable hyperthyroidism with about 86% sensitivity and about 80% specificity.

Amplification of TCR beta CDR3 regions used RNA transcripts. After a first-round RT-PCR with HTBI primers, a second-round multiplex PCR was run. TCRdb independently ran MiXCR on the multiplex PCR reads; one entry per CDR3 protein. The sample has around 670,000 distinct CDR3 sequences; roughly two fifths are singletons. V usage is TRBV29-1 and J usage is TRBJ1-2; D not resolved. Specimen: peripheral blood. The sequence was obtained from an adult man with Graves' ophthalmopathy. The CDR3 loop is CSVPDGYTF. CDR3 DNA sequence: TGCAGCGTCCCGGATGGCTACACCTTC.